This is a list of T cell receptor beta chains from one sample in a study of Ad26.COV2.S vaccination and SARS-CoV-2 variants. Assay: immunoSEQ multiplex PCR; the TCRdb copy retains only in-frame clones and omits some. In the table there are about 680,000 clones, approximately 88% of which are singletons. The sample was peripheral blood, taken in a trial of Ad26.COV2.S vaccine versus placebo. These receptors were taken from a person aged 18 to 65 who received the Ad26.COV2.S COVID-19 vaccine or a placebo. Each CDR3 is given with its conserved first and last residue. A D gene is named only where the DNA matches it firmly. The size field is filled for only some rows; it gives once, few, many or a size class.

>NA|TRBV19|TRBD1|TRBJ2-1
TGTGCCAGTAGTATAGCCCGGGACAGACCCTACAATGAGCAGTTCTTC
CASSIARDRPYNEQFF
>NA|TRBV4-2|TRBD2|TRBJ2-2
TGTGCCAGCAGCCAAACTAGCGGAGGGAACACCGGGGAGCTGTTTTTT
CASSQTSGGNTGELFF
>NA|TRBV7-6|NA|TRBJ2-5
TGTGCCAGCAGCTGGCAAGAGACCCAGTACTTC
CASSWQETQYF
>NA|TRBV27|NA|TRBJ1-5
TGTGCCAGCAGTTTAGTCGGGGTCGTGGGCTCGAAGCCCCAGCATTTT
CASSLVGVVGSKPQHF
>NA|TRBV19|TRBD2|TRBJ2-1
TGTGCCAGTCGCCTCGCATCTAGCGGGGGGGCCGGCTCCTACAATGAGCAGTTCTTC
CASRLASSGGAGSYNEQFF
>few|TRBV30|NA|TRBJ1-5
TGTGCCTGGAGTGGGGGTGGCAATCAGCCCCAGCATTTT
CAWSGGGNQPQHF
>NA|TRBV7-2|TRBD1|TRBJ1-2
TGTGCCAGCAGCTTTACAGGGGGCTATGGCTACACCTTC
CASSFTGGYGYTF
>NA|TRBV7-6|NA|TRBJ1-3
TGTGCCAGCAGCTTGGGGGCGGGAAACACCATATATTTT
CASSLGAGNTIYF
>NA|TRBV5-1|NA|TRBJ2-5
TGCGCCAGCAGCTTTCCCGGAGAGACCCAGTACTTC
CASSFPGETQYF
>NA|TRBV5-1|NA|TRBJ1-1
TGCGCCAGCAGCTTGGCGGGGAGGAACACTGAAGCTTTCTTT
CASSLAGRNTEAFF
>NA|TRBV5-6|TRBD1|TRBJ1-4
TGTGCCAGCAGCCTGACAGGGAGGGAATATGAAAAACTGTTTTTT
CASSLTGREYEKLFF
>NA|TRBV29-1|TRBD1|TRBJ1-2
TGCAGCGTTGAGGACAGGAGACTAAACTATGGCTACACCTTC
CSVEDRRLNYGYTF
>NA|TRBV5-6|NA|TRBJ2-5
TGTGCCAGCAGCTTGATACAAGAGACCCAGTACTTC
CASSLIQETQYF
>NA|TRBV12-2|NA|TRBJ2-7
TGTGCAAGTCGCCCAGACGGGGGAAACCGGACCTACGAGCAGTACTTC
CASRPDGGNRTYEQYF
>NA|TRBV30|NA|TRBJ1-6
TGTGCCTGGAGTTCAAATGGACAGACTTCACCCCTCCACTTT
CAWSSNGQTSPLHF
>NA|TRBV29-1|NA|TRBJ2-3
TGCAGCGTTGAAGATCAGGCAGGGGGCACAGATACGCAGTATTTT
CSVEDQAGGTDTQYF
>NA|TRBV5-1|NA|TRBJ2-7
TGCGCCAGCAGCTTCGACGGAATTGGGGAGCAGTACTTC
CASSFDGIGEQYF
>few|TRBV20-1|NA|TRBJ1-4
TGCAGTCTGACGAGGGATGAAAAACTGTTTTTT
CSLTRDEKLFF
>NA|TRBV7-9|TRBD2|TRBJ2-1
TGTGCCAGCAATAGCGGGTACTACAATGAGCAGTTCTTC
CASNSGYYNEQFF
>NA|TRBV4-3|NA|TRBJ1-6
TGCGCCAGCAGCCAAGATAGAGGGCCAAATTCACCCCTCCACTTT
CASSQDRGPNSPLHF
>NA|TRBV2|TRBD1|TRBJ1-1
TGTGCCAGCAGTCGGGACAGGGGAGCTTTCTTT
CASSRDRGAFF
>NA|TRBV5-1|TRBD1|TRBJ2-2
TGCGCCAGCAGCCCGGACAGGGCTAGGGGGGAGCTGTTTTTT
CASSPDRARGELFF
>few|TRBV3-1/TRBV3-2|TRBD2|TRBJ2-3
TGTGCCAGCAGCCAAGTGGGGGGGAGCACAGATACGCAGTATTTT
CASSQVGGSTDTQYF
>NA|TRBV7-9|NA|TRBJ1-1
TGTGCCAGCAACCAGATAGACGACGGAGCTTTCTTT
CASNQIDDGAFF
>NA|TRBV2|TRBD2|TRBJ2-6
TGTGCCTCAGCGGGAAGAAGATCCTCTGGGGCCAACGTCCTGACTTTC
CASAGRRSSGANVLTF
>NA|TRBV6-5|NA|TRBJ2-7
TGTGCCAGCAGTTGGCAGGCGTCCTACGAGCAGTACTTC
CASSWQASYEQYF
>NA|TRBV21-1|NA|TRBJ1-1
TGTGCCAGCAGCAAACAAAGGACTGAAGCTTTCTTT
CASSKQRTEAFF